This T cell receptor beta chain was documented in a study of blood T cell repertoires in COVID-19. For the study at large: COVID-19 samples, acute and convalescent, were from the United States, Italy and Spain. T cells, B-cell-depleted T cells, or PBMCs provided the cDNA or gDNA that served as material.

This clone was seen at least ten times. This sample includes further DNA sequences coding for the same CDR3. This CDR3 has 14 amino acids. With 4 bases clipped from V and 1 base from J, the junction kept 1 base outside the gene matches. From germline, CDR1 is LGHDT and CDR2 YNNKEL (reference sequence). Under the authors' procedure: Amplifying reference gene primers gave estimates of nucleated cell counts. TCRdb keeps only in-frame clones here, not all; method: immunoSEQ multiplex PCR. V and J calls and clone size are as listed in that table; D and trimming were resolved from the DNA. The profile shows more than 250,000 clones, roughly 80% of them singletons.

The specimen sequenced was peripheral blood. The rearrangement joins TRBV3-1 (or the pseudogene TRBV3-2) to TRBJ1-1; the match to TRBD1 covers 9 bases. This receptor was taken from a man aged 60-69 years who had recovered from COVID-19. CDR3 region: CASSLGQGNTEAFF. CDR3 in DNA: TGTGCCAGCAGCCTGGGACAGGGGAACACTGAAGCTTTCTTT.